Shown below are 28 T cell receptor beta chains from a single sample sequenced in a study of blood T cell repertoires in COVID-19. Assay: immunoSEQ multiplex PCR; the TCRdb copy retains only in-frame clones and omits some. The data contain roughly 430,000 clones, 88% of them singletons. Sequencing input: PBMCs or T cells enriched from blood (not recorded which). Source of these receptors: a woman aged 40-49 years with acute COVID-19.

J is TRBJ1-5 and V is TRBV4-1; D is perhaps TRBD1 (5 bases). The length of the CDR3 is 15 residues. In germline, CDR1 is MGHRA, CDR2 YSYEKL. V dropped 1 base and J dropped 5 bases, with 12 bases sitting between them. The CDR3, as DNA: TGCGCCAGCAGCCAAGGAGAAGGGGCGCATCAGCCCCAGCATTTT. Translating gives CASSQGEGAHQPQHF.

The J gene is TRBJ1-3, the V gene TRBV6-1; D unresolved. The CDR3 has 15 residues. The germline V gene encodes CDR1 MNHNS and CDR2 SASEGT. With 0 bases removed from V and 3 bases from J, the gap between germline ends came to 9 bases. Written as DNA, the CDR3 is TGTGCCAGCAGTGAAGCCCAGGAGGTTGGAAACACCATATATTTT. Protein product: CASSEAQEVGNTIYF.

Comments on this clone: Other DNA variants within this sample encode the same CDR3. This chain links TRBV20-1 with TRBJ2-7; the D gene is possibly TRBD2 (5 bases). Per the germline V gene, CDR1 is DFQATT and CDR2 is SNEGSKA (reference sequence). The CDR3 is 12 amino acids. Trimming pared 3 bases from V and 3 bases from J, leaving 9 bases between. The CDR3 sequence: CSASSTSYEQYF. The DNA of the CDR3 is TGCAGTGCTAGTTCTACTAGCTACGAGCAGTACTTC.

The rearrangement links TRBV5-1 to TRBJ2-7, with TRBD1 matching 9 bases. In germline, CDR1 is SGHRS, CDR2 YFSETQ. The CDR3 contains 14 residues. With V trimmed by 0 bases and J by 6 bases, 4 bases remained unmatched. CDR3 in amino acids: CASSLGDRGTEQYF. CDR3 nucleotide sequence: TGCGCCAGCAGCTTGGGCGACAGGGGGACCGAGCAGTACTTC.

The chain employs TRBV3-1 (or the pseudogene TRBV3-2) and TRBJ1-2, with no clear D. V shed 0 bases and J shed 4 bases, with 9 bases lying between them. CDR1 and CDR2 from the germline V gene are LGHDT and YNNKEL (reference sequence). CDR3 length: 14 amino acids. CDR3 bases: TGTGCCAGCAGCCAAGAAACAGAAATCTATGGCTACACCTTC. Translation: CASSQETEIYGYTF.

This chain joins TRBV24-1 and TRBJ1-4; D unresolved. The CDR3 is 12 amino acids. V lost 9 bases to trimming and J lost 4 bases, with 8 bases between them. CDR1 is KGHDR, CDR2 SFDVKD, per germline. CDR3 coding DNA: TGTGCCACCCGACCAGGTAATGAAAAACTGTTTTTT. Translating gives CATRPGNEKLFF.

The chain is built from TRBV4-1 and TRBJ1-1; D not resolved. Germline CDR1 MGHRA, CDR2 YSYEKL. Deletions cut 1 base from V and 0 bases from J, with 9 bases between. The CDR3 totals 15 residues. Here the CDR3 reads CASSQGDTVNTEAFF. The CDR3 coding sequence is TGCGCCAGCAGCCAAGGAGATACGGTGAACACTGAAGCTTTCTTT.

The rearrangement joins TRBV5-6 to TRBJ1-5; a weak D match, TRBD1 (5 bases). Germline-derived CDR1 and CDR2 are SGHDT and YYEEEE. V lost 4 bases, J lost 4 bases, and 15 bases lay in between. The CDR3 runs to 15 residues. The CDR3 DNA follows: TGTGCCAGCAGCCGAAGTCAGGGTGTTAATCAGCCCCAGCATTTT. Translating it yields CASSRSQGVNQPQHF.

The V gene is TRBV24-1, the J gene TRBJ2-5; a weak D match, TRBD1 (6 bases). The CDR3 has 17 amino acids. CDR1 is KGHDR, CDR2 SFDVKD, per germline. Trimming removed 1 base at V and 4 bases at J, with 18 bases between. The CDR3 loop reads CATSDLEYRDLSETQYF. In DNA, the CDR3 is TGTGCCACCAGTGATTTAGAGTACAGGGATTTATCAGAGACCCAGTACTTC.

The chain couples TRBV30 to TRBJ2-7, with unresolved D. The CDR3 sequence is 10 residues long. Germline CDR1 reads GTSNPN; CDR2 reads SVGIG (reference sequence). V lost 3 bases and J lost 7, with 7 bases in between. The CDR3 spells CAWRSVEQYF. CDR3 DNA: TGTGCCTGGAGATCGGTGGAGCAGTACTTC.

The rearrangement links TRBV19 to TRBJ2-2, with TRBD2 matching over 8 bases. J gave up 4 bases and V 3 bases, and 7 bases lay outside the gene matches. The germline V gene encodes CDR1 LNHDA and CDR2 SQIVND (reference sequence). The CDR3 runs 16 residues. CDR3 nucleotides: TGTGCCAGTAGTATGCCGGGGGGGATTAGCACCGGGGAGCTGTTTTTT. It encodes CASSMPGGISTGELFF.

The genes are TRBV3-1 (or the pseudogene TRBV3-2) and TRBJ1-2; 7 bases agree with TRBD1. The trim removed 3 bases at V and 0 bases at J, leaving 4 bases unmatched. The CDR3 extends over 15 amino acids. Germline V gene sequence: CDR1 LGHDT, CDR2 YNNKEL (reference sequence). CDR3 nucleotides: TGTGCCAGCAGCCAGCAGACAGGGACTAACTATGGCTACACCTTC. This encodes CASSQQTGTNYGYTF.

This chain connects TRBV5-1 to TRBJ2-5; D perhaps matches TRBD2 (6 bases). The V gene lost 4 bases and the J gene lost 5 bases, with 12 bases spanning the gap. Per the germline V gene, CDR1 is SGHRS and CDR2 is YFSETQ. CDR3 length: 13 amino acids. The CDR3 loop reads CASSPLAAETQYF. Here the CDR3 DNA reads TGCGCCAGCAGCCCACTAGCCGCCGAGACCCAGTACTTC. The variable domain in full, completed from reference TRBV5-1 and TRBJ2-5, reads KAGVTQTPRYLIKTRGQQVTLSCSPISGHRSVSWYQQTPGQGLQFLFEYFSETQRNKGNFPGRFSGRQFSNSRSEMNVSTLELGDSALYLCASSPLAAETQYFGPGTRLLVL.

The chain employs TRBV3-1 (or the pseudogene TRBV3-2) and TRBJ1-3; D ambiguous. V was trimmed by 10 bases and J by 0 bases, leaving 10 bases between them. CDR3 length: 13 amino acids. Germline V CDR1 and CDR2: LGHDT, YNNKEL (reference sequence). CDR3 bases: TGTGCCACCGCCGGGTTCTCTGGAAACACCATATATTTT. It translates to CATAGFSGNTIYF.

This rearrangement joins TRBV9 to TRBJ2-7, with D possibly TRBD1 on 9 matching bases. Germline CDR1 is SGDLS and CDR2 is YYNGEE. This CDR3 has 15 residues. V was cut by 9 bases and J by 4 bases, with 23 bases left in between. In DNA form, the CDR3 reads TGTGCCACCGACAGGGGGATAGCGGGGAGGTACGAGCAGTACTTC. Translated, it gives CATDRGIAGRYEQYF.

The chain links TRBV4-1 to TRBJ2-6, with 9 bases lining up with TRBD1. CDR3 length: 18 amino acids. Germline V gene data show CDR1 as MGHRA and CDR2 as YSYEKL. V shed 1 base and J 0 bases; nucleotides not matched to a gene: 4. The CDR3 is CASSQGSGQGSGANVLTF. CDR3 nucleotide sequence: TGCGCCAGCAGCCAAGGTTCGGGACAGGGCTCTGGGGCCAACGTCCTGACTTTC.

The V gene is TRBV29-1, the J gene TRBJ2-3; TRBD1 agrees at 10 bases. This CDR3 is 14 amino acids long. Per the germline V gene, CDR1 is SQVTM and CDR2 is ANQGSEA. Trimming at V came to 7 bases and at J to 1 base, leaving 5 bases not matched to a gene. CDR3 loop: CSASGTGGTDTQYF. CDR3 DNA: TGCAGCGCATCCGGGACAGGGGGCACAGATACGCAGTATTTT.

V is TRBV5-1 and J is TRBJ1-2; 9 bases are a match to TRBD1. Germline CDR1 SGHRS, CDR2 YFSETQ. The CDR3 totals 16 residues. Unmatched junction bases numbered 10, after V lost 5 bases and J lost 2 bases. The CDR3 protein is CASRWTGVLPNYGYTF. DNA for the CDR3: TGCGCCAGCAGATGGACAGGGGTCCTTCCCAACTATGGCTACACCTTC.

This clone was picked up one time. The chain links TRBV7-2 to TRBJ1-2; D unclear. The CDR3 runs 14 residues. The germline CDR1 and CDR2 sequences are SGHTA and FQGNSA. Trimming pared 3 bases from V and 3 bases from J, leaving 11 bases between. The CDR3 spells CASSFPVPDYGYTF. The CDR3 bases are TGTGCCAGCAGCTTTCCAGTACCCGACTATGGCTACACCTTC.

This clone was detected ten times or more. This chain uses TRBV7-8 with TRBJ2-1; 7 bases fit TRBD1. With V trimmed by 6 bases and J by 10 bases, 18 bases remained unmatched. The CDR3 runs to 16 residues. The germline gives CDR1 SGHVS, CDR2 FQNEAQ. For the CDR3, the DNA is TGTGCCAGCAGTGGGACCGGGACAGTAGTGCCTAGGGAGCAGTTCTTC. Translating it yields CASSGTGTVVPREQFF.

This chain connects TRBV5-1 to TRBJ2-7, with unresolved D. The V gene lost 0 bases and the J gene lost 1 base, with 5 bases spanning the gap. The CDR3 has 13 amino acids. The V gene's germline CDR1 is SGHRS and CDR2 YFSETQ. Here the CDR3 reads CASSLGASYEQYF. CDR3 nucleotide sequence: TGCGCCAGCAGCTTGGGCGCATCCTACGAGCAGTACTTC.

The chain combines TRBV6-5 with TRBJ2-7; 9 bases map to TRBD1. The trim removed 6 bases at V and 5 bases at J, leaving 11 bases unmatched. Germline assignment: CDR1 MNHEY and CDR2 SVGAGI. This CDR3 is 15 amino acids long. CDR3 nucleotide sequence: TGTGCCAGCAGCCTAGGGACAGGGTCCTTAAACGAGCAGTACTTC. Translated, it gives CASSLGTGSLNEQYF.

The genes are TRBV19 and TRBJ2-7, with 7 bases lining up with TRBD1. The germline CDR1 and CDR2 sequences are LNHDA and SQIVND (reference sequence). The CDR3 is made up of 15 amino acids. V gave up 4 bases and J gave up 1 base; unmatched junction bases: 7. The CDR3 protein is CASSRDSRGSYEQYF. In DNA, the CDR3 is TGTGCCAGTAGTAGGGACAGTCGTGGGTCCTACGAGCAGTACTTC.

The chain couples TRBV11-3 to TRBJ2-4, with TRBD1 as a possible D gene (5 bases). From germline, CDR1 is SGHNT and CDR2 YENEEA. Trimming pared 4 bases from V and 0 bases from J, leaving 13 bases between. The CDR3 length is 16 residues. The CDR3 loop reads CASSSHLRVAKNIQYF. The DNA of the CDR3 is TGTGCCAGCAGCTCACACCTCAGGGTAGCCAAAAACATTCAGTACTTC.

The V gene is TRBV5-1, the J gene TRBJ1-1; D is perhaps TRBD1 (5 bases). Germline V gene data show CDR1 as SGHRS and CDR2 as YFSETQ. The ends were cut back, 2 bases at V and 0 bases at J, with 8 bases in the middle. The CDR3 runs 14 residues. The CDR3 nucleotides are TGCGCCAGCAGCTTTGACAGTATGAACACTGAAGCTTTCTTT. Protein product: CASSFDSMNTEAFF. Drawing the rest from reference TRBV5-1 and TRBJ1-1, the complete variable domain is KAGVTQTPRYLIKTRGQQVTLSCSPISGHRSVSWYQQTPGQGLQFLFEYFSETQRNKGNFPGRFSGRQFSNSRSEMNVSTLELGDSALYLCASSFDSMNTEAFFGQGTRLTVV.

The rearrangement joins TRBV19 to TRBJ2-7; a possible D gene is TRBD2 (6 bases). The ends were cut back, 0 bases at V and 4 bases at J, with 10 bases in the middle. This CDR3 has 14 residues. Germline assignment: CDR1 LNHDA and CDR2 SQIVND (reference sequence). The DNA for the CDR3 is TGTGCCAGTAGTATAGACCGGGGAGGATACGAGCAGTACTTC. This translates into CASSIDRGGYEQYF.

The rearrangement links TRBV12-3 or TRBV12-4 to TRBJ2-5, with a weak D call TRBD2 (5 bases). The CDR3 covers 12 residues. V shed 5 bases and J shed 5 bases, with 9 bases lying between them. The CDR3 DNA sequence: TGTGCCAGCAGTCTCCGAGGGGAGACCCAGTACTTC. Its translation: CASSLRGETQYF.

The chain combines TRBV3-1 (or the pseudogene TRBV3-2) with TRBJ1-2; no definite D call. Per germline, CDR1 LGHDT and CDR2 YNNKEL (reference sequence). V was clipped by 0 bases and J by 5 bases, with 10 bases between them. The CDR3 spans 14 residues. CDR3 sequence reads: CASSQDAVAYGYTF. For the CDR3, the DNA is TGTGCCAGCAGCCAAGATGCGGTTGCTTATGGCTACACCTTC.